This T cell receptor (beta chain) was retrieved from a study of T cell repertoires in cytomegalovirus infection. About the study: An indication of both CMV infection and matching HLA type came from public TCR beta signatures.

The germline V gene encodes CDR1 SGHVS and CDR2 FQNEAQ. V shed 5 bases and J 6 bases; nucleotides not matched to a gene: 8. This CDR3 region has 15 residues. Study findings and constraints: Frequencies of public TCR beta families were cumulated, and this identified carriers of CMV plus the relevant HLA. The response measured ex vivo was dominated by TCR beta clonotypes (HLA-C-restricted and CMV-specific).

TCRdb re-derived calls from the reads in MiXCR, one entry per CDR3 protein. The sample gives fewer than 250,000 distinct CDR3 sequences, approximately 22% of which show up once; about 20% is in the top ten. As concerns this clonotype: Its antigen is as yet unknown.

The clonotype was recovered from a human donor in good health (CMV status not recorded). Some clones in this sample may be carry-over from other donors' samples. The chain couples TRBV7-8 to TRBJ2-3; 10 bases align to TRBD1. Sequencing was carried out using CD8+ T cells from PBMCs. CDR3 amino acids: CASSVTGGRGDTQYF. The CDR3 DNA is TGTGCCAGCAGCGTGACAGGGGGCCGAGGGGATACGCAGTATTTT.